The sample holds a few counts of the clone carrying this T cell receptor beta chain. Germline CDR1 and CDR2: SGHTA and FQGNSA. The CDR3 is 15 amino acids. V gave up 5 bases and J gave up 3 bases; unmatched junction bases: 8. Unique molecular identifiers were used to barcode this TCRbeta library. From the PCR reads, TCRdb called clonotypes with MiXCR, one entry per CDR3 protein. The profile shows some 390,000 distinct CDR3 sequences, around 20% of them singletons. This entry belongs to a study of T-cell reconstitution after alpha-beta-depleted transplantation in children. This material consisted of PBMCs from the stem cell graft donor, taken from the stem cell graft. V and J are TRBV7-2 and TRBJ2-7; TRBD1 matches at 9 bases. The receptor was derived from a human donor who donated a stem cell graft to a child with acute myeloid leukemia. The CDR3: CASSPRGQGGYEQYF. The CDR3 DNA reads as TGTGCCAGCAGCCCGAGGGGACAGGGAGGCTACGAGCAGTACTTC.